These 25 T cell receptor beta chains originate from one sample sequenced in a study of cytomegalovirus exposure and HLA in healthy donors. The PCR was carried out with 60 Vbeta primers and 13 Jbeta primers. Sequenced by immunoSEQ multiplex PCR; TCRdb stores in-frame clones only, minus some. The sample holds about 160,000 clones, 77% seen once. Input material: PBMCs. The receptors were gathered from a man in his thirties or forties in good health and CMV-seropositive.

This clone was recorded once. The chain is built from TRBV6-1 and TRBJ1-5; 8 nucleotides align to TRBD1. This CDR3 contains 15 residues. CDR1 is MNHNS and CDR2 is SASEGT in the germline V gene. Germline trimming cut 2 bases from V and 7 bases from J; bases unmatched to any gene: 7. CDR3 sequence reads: CASSEPQGASQPQHF. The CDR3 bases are TGTGCCAGCAGTGAACCTCAGGGGGCGAGCCAGCCCCAGCATTTT.

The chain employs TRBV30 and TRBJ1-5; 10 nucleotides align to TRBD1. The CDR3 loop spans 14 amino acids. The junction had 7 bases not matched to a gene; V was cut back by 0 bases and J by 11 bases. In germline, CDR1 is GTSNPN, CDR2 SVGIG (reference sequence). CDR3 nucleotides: TGTGCCTGGAGTGTACAGGGACAGGGGTTCTCCCAGCATTTT. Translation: CAWSVQGQGFSQHF.

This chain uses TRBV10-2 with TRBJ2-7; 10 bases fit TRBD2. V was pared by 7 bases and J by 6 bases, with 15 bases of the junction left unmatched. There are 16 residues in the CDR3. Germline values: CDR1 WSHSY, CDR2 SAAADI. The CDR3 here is CASIPLVVAGGSEQYF. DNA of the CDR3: TGCGCCAGCATTCCGCTTGTCGTAGCGGGGGGATCCGAGCAGTACTTC.

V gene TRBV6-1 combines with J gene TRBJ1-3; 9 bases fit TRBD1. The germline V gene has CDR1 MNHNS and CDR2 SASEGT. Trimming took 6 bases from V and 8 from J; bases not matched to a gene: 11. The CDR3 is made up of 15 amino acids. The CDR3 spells CASRSRDRDPDTIYF. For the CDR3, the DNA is TGTGCCAGCAGATCCCGGGACAGGGACCCGGACACCATATATTTT.

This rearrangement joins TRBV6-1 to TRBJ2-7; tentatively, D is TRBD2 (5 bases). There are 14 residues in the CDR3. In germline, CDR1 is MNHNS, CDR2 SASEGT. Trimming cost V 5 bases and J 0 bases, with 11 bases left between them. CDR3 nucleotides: TGTGCCAGCAGTATTCACGGAGGCTCCTACGAGCAGTACTTC. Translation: CASSIHGGSYEQYF.

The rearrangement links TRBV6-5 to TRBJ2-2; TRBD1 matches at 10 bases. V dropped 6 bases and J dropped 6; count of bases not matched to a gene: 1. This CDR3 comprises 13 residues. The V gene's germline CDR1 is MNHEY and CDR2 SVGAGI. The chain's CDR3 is CASSGQGAGELFF. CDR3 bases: TGTGCCAGCAGCGGACAGGGGGCCGGGGAGCTGTTTTTT.

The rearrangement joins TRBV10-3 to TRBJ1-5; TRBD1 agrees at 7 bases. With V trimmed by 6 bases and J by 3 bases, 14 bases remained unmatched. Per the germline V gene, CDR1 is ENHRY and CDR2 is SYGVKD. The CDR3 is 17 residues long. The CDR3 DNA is TGTGCCATCAGCCCTACTGCCGGGACAGAGAACAATCAGCCCCAGCATTTT. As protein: CAISPTAGTENNQPQHF.

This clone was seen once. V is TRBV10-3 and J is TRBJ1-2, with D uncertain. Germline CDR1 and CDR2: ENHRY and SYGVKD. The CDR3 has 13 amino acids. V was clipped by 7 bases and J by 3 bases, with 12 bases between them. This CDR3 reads CAIKEESYYGYTF. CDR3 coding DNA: TGTGCCATCAAGGAGGAATCGTACTATGGCTACACCTTC.

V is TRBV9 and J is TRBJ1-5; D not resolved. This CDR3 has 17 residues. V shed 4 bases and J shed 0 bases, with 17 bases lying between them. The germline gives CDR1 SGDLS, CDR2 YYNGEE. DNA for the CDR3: TGTGCCAGCAGCCTGTCCCCGACACCGTATAGCAATCAGCCCCAGCATTTT. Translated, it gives CASSLSPTPYSNQPQHF.

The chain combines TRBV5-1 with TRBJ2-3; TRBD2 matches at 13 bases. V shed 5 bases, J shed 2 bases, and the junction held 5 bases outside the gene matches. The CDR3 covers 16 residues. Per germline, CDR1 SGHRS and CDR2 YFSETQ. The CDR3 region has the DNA TGCGCCAGCAGATCCGGACTAGCGGGGGACACAGATACGCAGTATTTT. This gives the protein CASRSGLAGDTDTQYF.

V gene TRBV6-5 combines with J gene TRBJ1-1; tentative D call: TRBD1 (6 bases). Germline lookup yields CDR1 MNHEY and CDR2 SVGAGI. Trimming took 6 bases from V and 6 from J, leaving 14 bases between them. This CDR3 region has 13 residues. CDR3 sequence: CASRFTGRAEAFF. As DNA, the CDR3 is TGTGCCAGCAGATTTACAGGGAGGGCTGAAGCTTTCTTT.

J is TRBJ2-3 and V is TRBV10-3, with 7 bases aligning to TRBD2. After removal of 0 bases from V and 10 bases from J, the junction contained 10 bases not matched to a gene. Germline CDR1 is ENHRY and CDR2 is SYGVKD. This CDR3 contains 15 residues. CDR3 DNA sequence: TGTGCCATCAGTGAGTCGAGGAGAAGCGGGGCTTCGCAGTATTTT. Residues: CAISESRRSGASQYF.

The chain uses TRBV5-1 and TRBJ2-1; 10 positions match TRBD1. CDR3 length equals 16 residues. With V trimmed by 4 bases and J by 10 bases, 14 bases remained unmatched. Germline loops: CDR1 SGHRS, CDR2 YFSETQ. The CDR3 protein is CASSVGQGGFYSEQFF. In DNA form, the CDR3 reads TGCGCCAGCAGCGTAGGACAGGGGGGATTTTATTCGGAGCAGTTCTTC.

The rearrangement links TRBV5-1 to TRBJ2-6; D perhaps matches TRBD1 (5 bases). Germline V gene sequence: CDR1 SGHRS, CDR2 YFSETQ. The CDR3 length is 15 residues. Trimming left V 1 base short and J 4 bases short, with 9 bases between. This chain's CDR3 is CASSLSRAGANVLTF. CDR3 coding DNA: TGCGCCAGCAGCTTGTCCAGGGCCGGGGCCAACGTCCTGACTTTC.

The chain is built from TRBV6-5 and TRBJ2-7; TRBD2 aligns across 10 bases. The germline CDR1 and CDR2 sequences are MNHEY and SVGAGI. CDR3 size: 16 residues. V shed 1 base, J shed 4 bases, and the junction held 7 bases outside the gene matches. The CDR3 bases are TGTGCCAGCAGTTACTTCAGCGGGGGGGCCTCGTACGAGCAGTACTTC. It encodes CASSYFSGGASYEQYF.

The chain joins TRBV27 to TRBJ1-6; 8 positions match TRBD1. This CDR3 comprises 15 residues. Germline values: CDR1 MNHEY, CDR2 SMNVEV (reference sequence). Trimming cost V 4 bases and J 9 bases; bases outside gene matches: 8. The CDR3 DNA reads TGTGCCAGCAGTTCCCTCGGGGGACAGGTTTCACCCCTCCACTTT. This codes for CASSSLGGQVSPLHF.

The CDR3 region has the DNA TGTGCCAGCAGCTTGGTGGCAGGGGGTGGCAATCAGCCCCAGCATTTT. Protein sequence: CASSLVAGGGNQPQHF. V and J are TRBV7-2 and TRBJ1-5; 7 bases line up with TRBD1. Trimming took 3 bases from V and 2 from J; bases not matched to a gene: 7. The CDR3 length is 16 residues. Germline-derived CDR1 and CDR2 are SGHTA and FQGNSA.

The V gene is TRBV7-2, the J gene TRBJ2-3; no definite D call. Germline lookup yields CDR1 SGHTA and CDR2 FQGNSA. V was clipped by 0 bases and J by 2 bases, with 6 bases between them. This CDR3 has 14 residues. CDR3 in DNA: TGTGCCAGCAGCTTAGCACAGAACACAGATACGCAGTATTTT. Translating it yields CASSLAQNTDTQYF.

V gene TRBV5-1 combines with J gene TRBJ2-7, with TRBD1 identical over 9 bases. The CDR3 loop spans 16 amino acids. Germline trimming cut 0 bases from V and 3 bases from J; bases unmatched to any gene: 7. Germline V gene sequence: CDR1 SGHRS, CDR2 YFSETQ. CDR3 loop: CASSLAPGTGFYEQYF. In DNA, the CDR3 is TGCGCCAGCAGCTTGGCTCCGGGGACAGGGTTCTACGAGCAGTACTTC.

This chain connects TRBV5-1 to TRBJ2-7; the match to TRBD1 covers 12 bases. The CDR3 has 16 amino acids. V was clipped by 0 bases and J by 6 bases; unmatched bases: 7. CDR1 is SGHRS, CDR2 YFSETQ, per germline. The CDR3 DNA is TGCGCCAGCAGCTTGGCTTCCGGGACAGGGGGCTTCGAGCAGTACTTC. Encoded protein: CASSLASGTGGFEQYF. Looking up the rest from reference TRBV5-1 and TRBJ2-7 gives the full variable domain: KAGVTQTPRYLIKTRGQQVTLSCSPISGHRSVSWYQQTPGQGLQFLFEYFSETQRNKGNFPGRFSGRQFSNSRSEMNVSTLELGDSALYLCASSLASGTGGFEQYFGPGTRLTVT.

CDR3 residues: CASSPPTGQGTKNIQYF. For the CDR3, the DNA is TGTGCCAGCTCACCACCGACCGGACAGGGGACCAAAAACATTCAGTACTTC. V and J are TRBV18 and TRBJ2-4; 9 bases map to TRBD1. CDR3 size: 17 residues. CDR1 is KGHSH, CDR2 LQKENI, per germline. V shed 0 bases, J shed 2 bases, and the junction held 5 bases outside the gene matches.

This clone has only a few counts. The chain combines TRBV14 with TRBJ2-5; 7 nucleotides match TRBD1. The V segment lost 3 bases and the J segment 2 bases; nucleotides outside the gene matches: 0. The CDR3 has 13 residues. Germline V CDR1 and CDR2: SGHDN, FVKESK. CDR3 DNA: TGTGCCAGCAGCCACAGGGGGCAAGAGACCCAGTACTTC. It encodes CASSHRGQETQYF.

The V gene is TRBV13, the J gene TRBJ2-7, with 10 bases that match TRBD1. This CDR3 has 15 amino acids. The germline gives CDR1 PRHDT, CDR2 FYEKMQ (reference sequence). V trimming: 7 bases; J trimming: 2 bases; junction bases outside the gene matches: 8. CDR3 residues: CASTIGQGVAYEQYF. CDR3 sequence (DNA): TGTGCCAGCACCATTGGACAGGGGGTCGCCTACGAGCAGTACTTC.

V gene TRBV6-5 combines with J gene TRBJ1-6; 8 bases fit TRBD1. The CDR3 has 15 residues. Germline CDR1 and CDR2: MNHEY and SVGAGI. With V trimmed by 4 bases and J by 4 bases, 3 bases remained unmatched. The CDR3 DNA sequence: TGTGCCAGCAGTTGGGACAGGAGGTATAATTCACCCCTCCACTTT. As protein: CASSWDRRYNSPLHF.

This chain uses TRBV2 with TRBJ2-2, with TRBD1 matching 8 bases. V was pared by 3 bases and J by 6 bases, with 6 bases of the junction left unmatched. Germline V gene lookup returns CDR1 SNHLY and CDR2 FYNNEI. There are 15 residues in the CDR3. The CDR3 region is CASSERTGRSGELFF. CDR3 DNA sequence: TGTGCCAGCAGTGAGAGGACAGGGCGATCCGGGGAGCTGTTTTTT.